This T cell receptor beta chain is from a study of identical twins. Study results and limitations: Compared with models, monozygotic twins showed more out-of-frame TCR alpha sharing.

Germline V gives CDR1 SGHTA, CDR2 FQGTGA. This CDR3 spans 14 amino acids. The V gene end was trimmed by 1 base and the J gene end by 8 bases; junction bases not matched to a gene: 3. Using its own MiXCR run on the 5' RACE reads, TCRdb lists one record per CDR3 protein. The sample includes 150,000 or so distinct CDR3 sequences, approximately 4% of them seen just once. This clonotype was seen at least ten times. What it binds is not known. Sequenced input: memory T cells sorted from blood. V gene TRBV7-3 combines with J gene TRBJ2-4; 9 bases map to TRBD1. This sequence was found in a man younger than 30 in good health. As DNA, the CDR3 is TGTGCCAGCAGCTTAATGGACAGGGGAGACATTCAGTACTTC. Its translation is CASSLMDRGDIQYF.